This T cell receptor (beta chain) was observed in a study of OX40 agonist ivuxolimab in advanced cancers. Looking at the study overall: As their treatment, patients were administered ivuxolimab, an agonistic anti-OX40 (CD134) antibody. Broader study findings: Among the nonresponders, some also had low normalized T-cell clonal expansion.

Profiling relied on immunoSEQ multiplex PCR, and the TCRdb table lists in-frame clones only, not all of them. The sample lists 65,000 to 70,000 clones, roughly 84% occurring once. Comment on this clone: The antigen is not known.

There are 15 residues in the CDR3. Per the germline V gene, CDR1 is SGHNT and CDR2 is YYREEE (reference sequence). V gave up 4 bases and J gave up 5 bases, with 16 bases separating them. The receptor's source is an adult with an advanced solid tumor such as melanoma, head and neck, liver or kidney cancer. This sample comprised CD4+ or CD8+ T cells sorted from blood, obtained in a trial of the OX40 agonist ivuxolimab. V usage is TRBV5-4 and J usage is TRBJ1-5; weak D call: TRBD1 (5 bases). CDR3 sequence (DNA): TGTGCCAGCAGCCCCGGGAGAGGGGCCGATCAGCCCCAGCATTTT. Its translation: CASSPGRGADQPQHF. Full variable domain (missing parts from reference TRBV5-4 and TRBJ1-5): ETGVTQSPTHLIKTRGQQVTLRCSSQSGHNTVSWYQQALGQGPQFIFQYYREEENGRGNFPPRFSGLQFPNYSSELNVNALELDDSALYLCASSPGRGADQPQHFGDGTRLSIL.